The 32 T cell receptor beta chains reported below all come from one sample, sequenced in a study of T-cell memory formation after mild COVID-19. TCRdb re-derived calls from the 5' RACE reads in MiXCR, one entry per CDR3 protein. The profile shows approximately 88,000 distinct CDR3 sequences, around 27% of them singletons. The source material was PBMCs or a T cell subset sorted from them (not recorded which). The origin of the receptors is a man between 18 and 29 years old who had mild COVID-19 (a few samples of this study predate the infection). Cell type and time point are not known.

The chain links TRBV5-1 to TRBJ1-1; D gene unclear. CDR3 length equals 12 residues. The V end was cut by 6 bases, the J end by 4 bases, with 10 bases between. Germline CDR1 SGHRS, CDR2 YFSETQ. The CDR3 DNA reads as TGCGCCAGCATGGGAACGGGCACTGAAGCTTTCTTT. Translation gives CASMGTGTEAFF.

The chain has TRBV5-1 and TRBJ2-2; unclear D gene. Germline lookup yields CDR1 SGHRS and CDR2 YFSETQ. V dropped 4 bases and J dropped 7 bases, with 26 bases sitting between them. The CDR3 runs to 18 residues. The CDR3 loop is CASSPQSGGNIGHGELFF. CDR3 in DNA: TGCGCCAGCAGCCCCCAATCCGGTGGCAATATCGGTCACGGGGAGCTGTTTTTT. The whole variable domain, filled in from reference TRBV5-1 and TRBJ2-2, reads KAGVTQTPRYLIKTRGQQVTLSCSPISGHRSVSWYQQTPGQGLQFLFEYFSETQRNKGNFPGRFSGRQFSNSRSEMNVSTLELGDSALYLCASSPQSGGNIGHGELFFGEGSRLTVL.

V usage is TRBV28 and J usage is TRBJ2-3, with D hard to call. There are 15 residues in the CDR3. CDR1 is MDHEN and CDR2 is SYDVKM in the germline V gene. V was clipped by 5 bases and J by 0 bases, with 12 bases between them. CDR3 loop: CASSEPGPSTDTQYF. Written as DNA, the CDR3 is TGTGCCAGCAGTGAGCCGGGCCCAAGCACAGATACGCAGTATTTT.

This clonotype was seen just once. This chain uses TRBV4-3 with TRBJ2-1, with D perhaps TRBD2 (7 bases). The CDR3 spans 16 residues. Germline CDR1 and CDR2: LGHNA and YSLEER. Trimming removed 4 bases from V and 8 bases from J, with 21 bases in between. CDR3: CASSPWGLGGSDEQFF. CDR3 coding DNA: TGCGCCAGCAGCCCTTGGGGGCTGGGGGGGTCGGATGAGCAGTTCTTC.

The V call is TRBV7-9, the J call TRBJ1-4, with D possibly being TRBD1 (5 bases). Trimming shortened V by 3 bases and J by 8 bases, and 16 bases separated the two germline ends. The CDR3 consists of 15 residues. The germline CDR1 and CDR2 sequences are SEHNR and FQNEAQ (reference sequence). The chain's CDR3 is CASSFSGSGSEKLFF. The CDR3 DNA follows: TGTGCCAGCAGCTTTTCAGGGTCCGGATCGGAAAAACTGTTTTTT.

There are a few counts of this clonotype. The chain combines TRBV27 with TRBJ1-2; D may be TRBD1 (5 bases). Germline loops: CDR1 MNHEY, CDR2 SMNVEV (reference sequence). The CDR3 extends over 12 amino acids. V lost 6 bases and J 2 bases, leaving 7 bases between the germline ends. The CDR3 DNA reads TGTGCCAGCAGCGGGACCAACTATGGCTACACCTTC. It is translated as CASSGTNYGYTF.

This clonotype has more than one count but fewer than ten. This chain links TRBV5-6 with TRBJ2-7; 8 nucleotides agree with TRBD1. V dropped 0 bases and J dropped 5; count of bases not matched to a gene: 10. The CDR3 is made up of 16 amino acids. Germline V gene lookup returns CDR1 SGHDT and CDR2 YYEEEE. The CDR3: CASSLAGQGSPNEQYV. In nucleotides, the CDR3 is TGTGCCAGCAGCTTGGCCGGACAGGGCAGCCCCAACGAGCAGTACGTC.

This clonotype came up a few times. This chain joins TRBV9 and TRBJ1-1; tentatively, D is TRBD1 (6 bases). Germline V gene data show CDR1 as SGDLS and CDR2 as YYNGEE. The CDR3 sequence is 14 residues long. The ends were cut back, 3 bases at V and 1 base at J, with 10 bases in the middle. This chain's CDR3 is CASSDQGQNTEAFF. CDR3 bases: TGTGCCAGCAGCGACCAGGGACAGAACACTGAAGCTTTCTTT.

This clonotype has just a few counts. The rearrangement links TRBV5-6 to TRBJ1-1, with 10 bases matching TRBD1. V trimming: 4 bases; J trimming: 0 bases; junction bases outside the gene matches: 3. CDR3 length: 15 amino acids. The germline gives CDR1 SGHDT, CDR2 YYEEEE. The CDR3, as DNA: TGTGCCAGCAGCGGGACAGGGGCCTTGAACACTGAAGCTTTCTTT. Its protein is CASSGTGALNTEAFF. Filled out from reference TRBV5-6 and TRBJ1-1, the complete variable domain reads DAGVTQSPTHLIKTRGQQVTLRCSPKSGHDTVSWYQQALGQGPQFIFQYYEEEERQRGNFPDRFSGHQFPNYSSELNVNALLLGDSALYLCASSGTGALNTEAFFGQGTRLTVV.

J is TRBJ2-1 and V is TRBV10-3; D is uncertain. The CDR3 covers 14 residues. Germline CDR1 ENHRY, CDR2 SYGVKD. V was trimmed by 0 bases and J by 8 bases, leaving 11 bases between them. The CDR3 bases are TGTGCCATCAGTGAGTCGGGATCGGTGGATGAGCAGTTCTTC. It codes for CAISESGSVDEQFF.

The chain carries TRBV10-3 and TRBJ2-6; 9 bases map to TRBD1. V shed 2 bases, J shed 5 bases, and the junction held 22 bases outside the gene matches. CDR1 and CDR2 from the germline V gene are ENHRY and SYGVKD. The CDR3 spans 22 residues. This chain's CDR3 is CAISETTGQGESIPLRANVLTF. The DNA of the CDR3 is TGTGCCATCAGTGAGACTACGGGACAGGGAGAATCTATTCCTCTAAGGGCCAACGTCCTGACTTTC.

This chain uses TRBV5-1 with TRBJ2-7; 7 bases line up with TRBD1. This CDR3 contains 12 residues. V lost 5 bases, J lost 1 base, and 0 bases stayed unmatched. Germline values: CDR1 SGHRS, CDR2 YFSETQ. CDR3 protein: CASRGQSYEQYF. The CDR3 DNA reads TGCGCCAGCAGGGGACAGTCCTACGAGCAGTACTTC.

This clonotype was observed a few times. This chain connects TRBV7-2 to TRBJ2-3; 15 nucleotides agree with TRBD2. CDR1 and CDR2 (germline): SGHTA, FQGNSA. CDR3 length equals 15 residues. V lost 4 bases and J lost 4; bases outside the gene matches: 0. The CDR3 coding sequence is TGTGCCAGCAGCTGGACTAGCGGGGGGGCAGATACGCAGTATTTT. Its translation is CASSWTSGGADTQYF. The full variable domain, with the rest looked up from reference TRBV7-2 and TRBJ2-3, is GAGVSQSPSNKVTEKGKDVELRCDPISGHTALYWYRQSLGQGLEFLIYFQGNSAPDKSGLPSDRFSAERTGGSVSTLTIQRTQQEDSAVYLCASSWTSGGADTQYFGPGTRLTVL.

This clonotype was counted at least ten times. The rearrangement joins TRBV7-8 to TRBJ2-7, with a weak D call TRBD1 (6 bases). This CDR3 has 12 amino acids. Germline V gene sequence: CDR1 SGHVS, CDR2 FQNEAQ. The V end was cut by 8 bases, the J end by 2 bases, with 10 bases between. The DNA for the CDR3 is TGTGCCAGCCCTAAGGGGGCCTACGAGCAGTACGTC. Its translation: CASPKGAYEQYV.

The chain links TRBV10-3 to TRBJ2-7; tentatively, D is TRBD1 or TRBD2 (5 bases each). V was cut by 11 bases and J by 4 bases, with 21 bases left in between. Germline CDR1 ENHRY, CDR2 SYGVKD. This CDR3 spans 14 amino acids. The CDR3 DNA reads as TGTGCCGCACAGGTCGGGGCTGGGGAATACGAGCAGTACTTC. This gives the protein CAAQVGAGEYEQYF.

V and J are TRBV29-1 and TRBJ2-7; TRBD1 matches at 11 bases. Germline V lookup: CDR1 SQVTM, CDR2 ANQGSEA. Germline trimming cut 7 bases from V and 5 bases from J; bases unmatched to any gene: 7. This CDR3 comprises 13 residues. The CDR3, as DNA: TGCAGCGCCTGGGGGGGACAGGGGGACGAGCAGTACTTC. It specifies CSAWGGQGDEQYF.

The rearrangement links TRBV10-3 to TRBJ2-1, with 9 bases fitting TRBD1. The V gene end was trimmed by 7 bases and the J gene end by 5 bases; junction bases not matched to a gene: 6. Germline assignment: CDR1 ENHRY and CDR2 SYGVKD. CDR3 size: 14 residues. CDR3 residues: CAIKGQGEHNEQFF. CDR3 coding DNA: TGTGCCATCAAGGGACAGGGTGAACACAATGAGCAGTTCTTC.

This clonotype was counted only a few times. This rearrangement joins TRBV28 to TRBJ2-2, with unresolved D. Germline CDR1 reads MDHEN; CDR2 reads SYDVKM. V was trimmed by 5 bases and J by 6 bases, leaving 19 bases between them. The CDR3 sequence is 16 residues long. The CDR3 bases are TGTGCCAGCAGTCCCCCCCCACTTGATCTACCCGGGGAGCTGTTTTTT. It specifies CASSPPPLDLPGELFF.

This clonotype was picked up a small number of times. This CDR3 is CSVDGTGRRNGDEQYF. Written as DNA, the CDR3 is TGCAGCGTCGATGGGACAGGTCGCCGAAATGGGGACGAGCAGTACTTC. The chain carries TRBV29-1 and TRBJ2-7; 8 bases are a match to TRBD1. Germline V lookup: CDR1 SQVTM, CDR2 ANQGSEA. V gave up 6 bases and J gave up 5 bases; unmatched junction bases: 18. This CDR3 spans 16 amino acids.

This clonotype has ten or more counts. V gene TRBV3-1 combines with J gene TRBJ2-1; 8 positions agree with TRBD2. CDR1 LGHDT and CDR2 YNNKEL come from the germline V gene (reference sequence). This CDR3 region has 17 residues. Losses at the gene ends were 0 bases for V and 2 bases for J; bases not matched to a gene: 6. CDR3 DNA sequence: TGTGCCAGCAGCCAAGATTGGAGAGCGGGGGCCTACAATGAGCAGTTCTTC. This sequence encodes CASSQDWRAGAYNEQFF.

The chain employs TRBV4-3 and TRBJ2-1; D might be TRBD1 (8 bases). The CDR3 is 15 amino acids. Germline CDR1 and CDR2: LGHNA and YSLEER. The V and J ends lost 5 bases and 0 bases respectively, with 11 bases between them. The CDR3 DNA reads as TGCGCCAGCAGCACAGGGGGGGACTCCTACAATGAGCAGTTCTTC. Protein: CASSTGGDSYNEQFF.

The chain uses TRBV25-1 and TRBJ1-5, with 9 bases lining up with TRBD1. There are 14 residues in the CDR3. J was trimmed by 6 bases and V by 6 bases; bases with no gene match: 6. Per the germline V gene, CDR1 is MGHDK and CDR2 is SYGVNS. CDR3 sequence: CASSGTGWGQPQHF. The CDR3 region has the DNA TGTGCCAGCAGCGGGACAGGGTGGGGTCAGCCCCAGCATTTT.

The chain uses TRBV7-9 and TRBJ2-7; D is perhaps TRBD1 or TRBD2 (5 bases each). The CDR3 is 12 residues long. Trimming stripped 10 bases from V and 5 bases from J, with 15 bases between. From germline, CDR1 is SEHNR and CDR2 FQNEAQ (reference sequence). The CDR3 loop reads CATTQGANEQYV. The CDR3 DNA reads TGTGCCACGACGCAGGGAGCCAACGAGCAGTACGTC.

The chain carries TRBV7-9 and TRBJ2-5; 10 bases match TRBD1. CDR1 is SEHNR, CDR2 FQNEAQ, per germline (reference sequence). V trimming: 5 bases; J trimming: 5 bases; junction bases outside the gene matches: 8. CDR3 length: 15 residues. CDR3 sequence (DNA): TGTGCCAGCAGCGGAGACAGGGGGCGCTGGGAGACCCAGTACTTC. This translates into CASSGDRGRWETQYF.

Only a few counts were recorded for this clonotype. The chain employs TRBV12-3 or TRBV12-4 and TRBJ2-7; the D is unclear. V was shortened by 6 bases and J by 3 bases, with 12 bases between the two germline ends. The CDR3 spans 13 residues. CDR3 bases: TGTGCCAGCAGCTCCGTCGGGTACTACGAGCAGTACGTC. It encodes CASSSVGYYEQYV.

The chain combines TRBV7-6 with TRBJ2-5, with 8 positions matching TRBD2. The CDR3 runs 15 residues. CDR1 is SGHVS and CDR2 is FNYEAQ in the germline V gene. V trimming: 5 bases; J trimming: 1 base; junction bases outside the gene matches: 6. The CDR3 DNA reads TGTGCCAGCAGCATAAGCGGGGGCTTCCAAGAGACCCAGTACTTC. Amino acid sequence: CASSISGGFQETQYF.

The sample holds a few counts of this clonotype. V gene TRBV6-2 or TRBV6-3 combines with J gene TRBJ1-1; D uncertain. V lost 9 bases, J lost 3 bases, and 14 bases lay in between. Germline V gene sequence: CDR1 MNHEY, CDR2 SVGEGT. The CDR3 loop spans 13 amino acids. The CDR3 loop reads CASDDGEYTEAFF. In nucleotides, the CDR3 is TGTGCCAGTGATGACGGGGAATACACTGAAGCTTTCTTT.

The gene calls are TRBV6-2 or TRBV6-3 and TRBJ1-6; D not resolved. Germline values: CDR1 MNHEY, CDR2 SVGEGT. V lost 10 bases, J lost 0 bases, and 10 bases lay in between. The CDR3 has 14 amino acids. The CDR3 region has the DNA TGTGCCACCGGACTTAGCTCCTATAATTCACCCCTCCACTTT. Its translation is CATGLSSYNSPLHF.

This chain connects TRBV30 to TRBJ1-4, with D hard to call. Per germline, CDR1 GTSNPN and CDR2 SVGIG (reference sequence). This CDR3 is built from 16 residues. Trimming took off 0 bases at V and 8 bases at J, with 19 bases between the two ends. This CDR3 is CAWSVPMDLSGEKLFF. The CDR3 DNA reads TGTGCCTGGAGTGTACCCATGGATCTTTCGGGCGAAAAACTGTTTTTT.

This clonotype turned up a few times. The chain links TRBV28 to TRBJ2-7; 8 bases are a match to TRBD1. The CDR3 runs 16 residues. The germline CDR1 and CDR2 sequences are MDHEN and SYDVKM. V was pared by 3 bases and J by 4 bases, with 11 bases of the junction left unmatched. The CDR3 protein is CASSFGSRTGHYEQYV. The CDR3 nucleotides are TGTGCCAGCAGTTTCGGTAGTCGGACAGGGCATTACGAGCAGTACGTC.

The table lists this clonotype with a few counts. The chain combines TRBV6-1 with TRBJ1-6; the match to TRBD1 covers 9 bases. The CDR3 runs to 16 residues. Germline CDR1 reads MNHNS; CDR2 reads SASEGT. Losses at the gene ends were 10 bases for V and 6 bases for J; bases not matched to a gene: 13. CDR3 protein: CATRSRDRDLNSPLHF. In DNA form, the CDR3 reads TGTGCCACAAGATCGCGGGACAGGGACCTTAATTCACCCCTCCACTTT.

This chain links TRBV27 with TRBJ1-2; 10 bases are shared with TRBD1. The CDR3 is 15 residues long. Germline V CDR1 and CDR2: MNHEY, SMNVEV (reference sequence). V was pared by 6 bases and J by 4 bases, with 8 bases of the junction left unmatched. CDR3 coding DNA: TGTGCCAGCAGCTGGCGGACAGGGGGTAGCTATGGCTACACCTTC. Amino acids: CASSWRTGGSYGYTF.